The T cell receptor (beta chain) under discussion was sequenced for a study of cytomegalovirus exposure and HLA in healthy donors. Findings and limits, study-wide: After further analysis at a later stage, roughly 15,000 TCR beta sequences were associated with HLA alleles at 0.05 false discovery rate. TCR beta V- and J-gene trimming was later associated with a missense DCLRE1C variant.

V dropped 7 bases and J dropped 7; count of bases not matched to a gene: 6. Germline loops: CDR1 MNHNS, CDR2 SASEGT. This CDR3 is 14 amino acids long. Comment on this clone: Its antigen is undetermined.

PCR employed 60 Vbeta and 13 Jbeta primers. Sequenced by immunoSEQ multiplex PCR; TCRdb stores in-frame clones only, minus some. The sample has approximately 190,000 clones, approximately 70% seen once. The sequencing input was PBMCs. The sequence was collected from a man aged 35 to 55 in good health and CMV-seropositive. The V gene is TRBV6-1, the J gene TRBJ1-4; 10 nucleotides agree with TRBD1. The CDR3 loop is CASTGTGAREKLFF. The CDR3 DNA reads as TGTGCCAGCACGGGGACAGGGGCCCGTGAAAAACTGTTTTTT.